These 2 T cell receptor beta chains were all obtained from the same sample, sequenced in a study of OX40 agonist ivuxolimab in advanced cancers. Here immunoSEQ multiplex PCR was the method, and the copy in TCRdb shows in-frame clones only, minus some. The sample contains fewer than 55,000 clones, 75% to 85% of which appear only once. The sequenced sample was CD4+ or CD8+ T cells sorted from blood, obtained in a trial of the OX40 agonist ivuxolimab. The receptors come from an adult with an advanced solid tumor such as melanoma, head and neck, liver or kidney cancer.

This sequence joins TRBV11-2 and TRBJ2-1; 9 nucleotides agree with TRBD2. Germline V CDR1 and CDR2: SGHAT, FQNNGV. The junction had 8 bases not matched to a gene; V was cut back by 7 bases and J by 7 bases. CDR3 length equals 14 residues. The CDR3 region is CASIASGVDNEQFF. In nucleotides, the CDR3 is TGTGCCAGCATCGCTAGCGGGGTTGATAATGAGCAGTTCTTC.

The chain employs TRBV6-1 and TRBJ2-3; TRBD2 aligns across 13 bases. Germline V CDR1 and CDR2: MNHNS, SASEGT. The length of the CDR3 is 15 residues. Trimming took 6 bases from V and 1 from J; bases not matched to a gene: 1. In DNA, the CDR3 is TGTGCCAGCAGGGGGACTAGCGGGGGCACAGATACGCAGTATTTT. Protein product: CASRGTSGGTDTQYF.